Below, 18 T cell receptor beta chains from the same sample are listed, as sequenced in a study of blood T cells in healthy people across ages. With a J-beta primer mix and a sample-barcoded 5' primer, a second PCR ran about 7 to 12 cycles. TCRdb reprocessed the 5' RACE reads with MiXCR, giving one entry per CDR3 protein. The data show approximately 680,000 distinct CDR3 sequences, with about a third seen just once and about 16% held by the top ten. The sample was blood. These receptors were obtained from a woman older than 75 in good health.

This clonotype has a count of ten or more. The chain has TRBV27 and TRBJ2-5; TRBD2 agrees at 8 bases. Germline V gene sequence: CDR1 MNHEY, CDR2 SMNVEV (reference sequence). J lost 2 bases, V lost 5 bases, and 4 bases had no gene match. This CDR3 is built from 14 residues. In DNA form, the CDR3 reads TGTGCCAGCAGTCACGGGAGGGATCAAGAGACCCAGTACTTC. This translates into CASSHGRDQETQYF.

The V gene is TRBV30, the J gene TRBJ1-5; 8 bases map to TRBD1. V lost 3 bases, J lost 2 bases, and 6 bases stayed unmatched. Germline values: CDR1 GTSNPN, CDR2 SVGIG (reference sequence). This CDR3 is 15 amino acids long. CDR3 region: CAWSRTGRGNQPQHF. In nucleotides, the CDR3 is TGTGCCTGGAGCCGGACAGGGAGGGGCAATCAGCCCCAGCATTTT.

In its sample, this clonotype was seen a few times. The chain uses TRBV4-3 and TRBJ1-5; D is undetermined. The ends were cut back, 1 base at V and 6 bases at J, with 13 bases in the middle. CDR1 is LGHNA, CDR2 YSLEER, per germline. The CDR3 extends over 15 amino acids. Here the CDR3 DNA reads TGCGCCAGCAGCCAAGCTTTCGGGGAGGGTCAGCCCCAGCATTTT. Translating it yields CASSQAFGEGQPQHF.

This rearrangement joins TRBV6-5 to TRBJ2-2; TRBD1 is a possible D gene (6 bases). Germline lookup yields CDR1 MNHEY and CDR2 SVGAGI. V was clipped by 0 bases and J by 5 bases, with 16 bases between them. This CDR3 is built from 17 residues. CDR3 sequence reads: CASSYSWSGVGTGELFF. CDR3 sequence (DNA): TGTGCCAGCAGTTACTCGTGGTCAGGGGTTGGGACCGGGGAGCTGTTTTTT.

About this clonotype itself: At one of its ends the junction is not consistent with the germline gene, which may arise from a read error. V usage is TRBV28 and J usage is TRBJ1-6, with 8 nucleotides matching TRBD1. CDR3 length equals 17 residues. Per the germline V gene, CDR1 is MDHEN and CDR2 is SYDVKM. CDR3 DNA: TGTACCAGCAGTTTTTCGAACAGGGGGATCCTCTCTTCACCCCTCCACTTT. Its protein is CTSSFSNRGILSSPLHF.

A remark on this clonotype: It may be a read error: a sequence one base away is much more abundant. The chain employs TRBV20-1 and TRBJ2-1, with D possibly being TRBD1 or TRBD2 (5 bases each). The ends were cut back, 2 bases at V and 13 bases at J, with 21 bases in the middle. Germline CDR1 and CDR2: DFQATT and SNEGSKA (reference sequence). The CDR3 is made up of 14 amino acids. In DNA form, the CDR3 reads TGCAGTGCTAGAAAACCGAGGGTAGGGGAGACCCAGTTCTTC. Amino acid sequence: CSARKPRVGETQFF.

Many counts were recorded for this clonotype. The chain is built from TRBV16 and TRBJ1-1, with 7 bases matching TRBD1. V was pared by 7 bases and J by 1 base, with 6 bases of the junction left unmatched. The CDR3 totals 14 residues. Germline CDR1 KGHSY, CDR2 FQNENV. The CDR3 loop is CASTYRGGNTEAFF. CDR3 coding DNA: TGTGCCAGCACCTACAGGGGAGGGAACACTGAAGCTTTCTTT.

This chain joins TRBV2 and TRBJ1-2; D unresolved. Germline V lookup: CDR1 SNHLY, CDR2 FYNNEI. Deletions cut 3 bases from V and 0 bases from J, with 8 bases between. This CDR3 has 14 amino acids. CDR3 coding DNA: TGTGCCAGCAGTGAGTCAAGGTCTAACTATGGCTACACCTTC. Translation gives CASSESRSNYGYTF.

This clonotype came up many times. This may come from a read error, since a much larger clone is one base off. V is TRBV7-9 and J is TRBJ2-1, with D perhaps TRBD2 (6 bases). CDR1 SEHNR and CDR2 FQNEAQ come from the germline V gene (reference sequence). Trimming shortened V by 4 bases and J by 2 bases, and 12 bases separated the two germline ends. The CDR3 is 15 amino acids. The CDR3 region is CASSSRDSPYNEQFF. The CDR3 DNA reads as TGTGCCAGCAGCTCCCGGGACTCCCCCTACAATGAGCAGTTCTTC.

This clonotype has ten or more counts. This chain connects TRBV5-1 to TRBJ2-1; D might be TRBD1 (5 bases). V lost 7 bases and J 10 bases, leaving 15 bases between the germline ends. Per germline, CDR1 SGHRS and CDR2 YFSETQ. This CDR3 is built from 12 residues. The DNA of the CDR3 is TGCGCCAGCCAGCCAGGGATGGGGGAGCAGTTCTTC. This sequence encodes CASQPGMGEQFF.

This clonotype was seen ten or more times. This chain uses TRBV29-1 with TRBJ2-7; 12 nucleotides match TRBD2. There are 14 residues in the CDR3. The V gene end was trimmed by 6 bases and the J gene end by 6 bases; junction bases not matched to a gene: 9. From germline, CDR1 is SQVTM and CDR2 ANQGSEA. The DNA of the CDR3 is TGCAGCGTCGCCACTAGCGGGGGGACCGCCGAGCAGTACTTC. Encoded protein: CSVATSGGTAEQYF.

This rearrangement joins TRBV6-1 to TRBJ2-1, with 9 bases identical to TRBD1. After removal of 5 bases from V and 1 base from J, the junction contained 9 bases not matched to a gene. The germline V gene encodes CDR1 MNHNS and CDR2 SASEGT. The CDR3 runs to 17 residues. CDR3 coding DNA: TGTGCCAGCAGTCCGGGGACAGGGTCCGGGTCCTACAATGAGCAGTTCTTC. Encoded protein: CASSPGTGSGSYNEQFF.

This clonotype was detected only a few times. This chain uses TRBV2 with TRBJ2-1, with D possibly matching TRBD1 (7 bases). V was cut by 11 bases and J by 10 bases, with 18 bases left in between. Germline assignment: CDR1 SNHLY and CDR2 FYNNEI. The CDR3 loop spans 12 amino acids. CDR3 bases: TGTGCCGGGGCCAGGGGGGTGGCCGAGCAGTTCTTC. Its translation: CAGARGVAEQFF.

This clonotype appeared many times. The genes are TRBV6-2 or TRBV6-3 and TRBJ1-2, with D perhaps matching TRBD1 (5 bases). V dropped 5 bases and J dropped 4 bases, with 14 bases sitting between them. This CDR3 region has 14 residues. Germline values: CDR1 MNHEY, CDR2 SVGEGT. For the CDR3, the DNA is TGTGCCAGCAGTCCTCAGATGGGGGGCTATGGCTACACCTTC. Protein sequence: CASSPQMGGYGYTF.

In its sample, this clonotype was seen many times. This chain connects TRBV5-1 to TRBJ2-7; D tentatively fits TRBD1 or TRBD2 (6 bases each). Trimming removed 1 base at V and 3 bases at J, with 14 bases between. This CDR3 is 15 amino acids long. Germline V gene sequence: CDR1 SGHRS, CDR2 YFSETQ. The DNA of the CDR3 is TGCGCCAGCAGCTTGACCTTGGGGGGCAGCTACGAGCAGTACTTC. Residues: CASSLTLGGSYEQYF.

The gene calls are TRBV7-2 and TRBJ1-2, with 12 bases identical to TRBD1. CDR3 length: 18 residues. Unmatched junction bases numbered 8, after V lost 3 bases and J lost 0 bases. Germline V lookup: CDR1 SGHTA, CDR2 FQGNSA. In DNA form, the CDR3 reads TGTGCCAGCAGCTTCTTCCTCGGGACAGGGGGCCCTAACTATGGCTACACCTTC. Translated, it gives CASSFFLGTGGPNYGYTF.

Only a few counts were recorded for this clonotype. The V and J genes are TRBV2 and TRBJ1-2, with D tentatively TRBD1 (6 bases). Germline lookup yields CDR1 SNHLY and CDR2 FYNNEI. Between the trimmed V and J ends, which lost 0 bases and 4 bases, there was a span of 12 bases. The CDR3 spans 15 residues. CDR3 sequence reads: CASSEALQGGYGYTF. CDR3 nucleotides: TGTGCCAGCAGTGAAGCGCTTCAAGGGGGCTATGGCTACACCTTC.

This clonotype was counted at least ten times. The rearrangement uses TRBV7-2 and TRBJ1-2; 9 bases fit TRBD1. The germline gives CDR1 SGHTA, CDR2 FQGNSA. V dropped 6 bases and J dropped 4; count of bases not matched to a gene: 6. There are 14 residues in the CDR3. The CDR3 DNA sequence: TGTGCCAGCAGTTACCCGGGACAGGGCTATGGCTACACCTTC. It translates to CASSYPGQGYGYTF.